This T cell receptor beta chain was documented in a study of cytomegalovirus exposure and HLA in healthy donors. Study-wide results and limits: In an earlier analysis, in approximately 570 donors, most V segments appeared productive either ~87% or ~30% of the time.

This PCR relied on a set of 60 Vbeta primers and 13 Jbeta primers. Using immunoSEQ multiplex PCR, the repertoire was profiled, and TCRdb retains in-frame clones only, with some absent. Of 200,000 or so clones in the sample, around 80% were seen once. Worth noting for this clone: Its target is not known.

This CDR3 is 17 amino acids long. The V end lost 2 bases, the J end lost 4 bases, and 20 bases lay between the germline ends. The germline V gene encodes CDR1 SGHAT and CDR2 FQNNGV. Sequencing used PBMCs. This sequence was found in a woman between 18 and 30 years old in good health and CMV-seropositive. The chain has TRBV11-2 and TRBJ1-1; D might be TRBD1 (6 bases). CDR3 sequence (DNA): TGTGCCAGCAGCTTAATAGGGGAAACAGGGTTGGGCACTGAAGCTTTCTTT. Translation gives CASSLIGETGLGTEAFF.